Below, 30 T cell receptor beta chains from the same sample are listed, as sequenced in a study of identical twins. TCRdb re-called the 5' RACE reads with MiXCR, one entry per CDR3 protein. The table shows 450,000 to 650,000 distinct CDR3 sequences, with 9.5% to 10% occurring only once. This same sample was also taken into another study, of yellow fever vaccine responses in identical twins.

Sequencing was performed on PBMCs. The receptors come from a woman younger than 35 in good health.

The genes are TRBV3-1 and TRBJ1-1, with D possibly matching TRBD1 (6 bases). Trimming cost V 4 bases and J 5 bases, with 14 bases left between them. Germline loops: CDR1 LGHDT, CDR2 YNNKEL (reference sequence). This CDR3 is built from 14 residues. As DNA, the CDR3 is TGTGCCAGCAGCCGCGGTAGGGGGAGGACTGAAGCTTTCTTT. Amino acids: CASSRGRGRTEAFF.

This clonotype showed up just a few times. The chain combines TRBV10-3 with TRBJ2-5; D may correspond to TRBD1 or TRBD2 (6 bases each). V was cut by 10 bases and J by 2 bases, with 17 bases left in between. In germline, CDR1 is ENHRY, CDR2 SYGVKD. This CDR3 spans 14 amino acids. The DNA of the CDR3 is TGTGCCACTTCACACGGGGGCCCACAAGAGACCCAGTACTTC. Translated: CATSHGGPQETQYF.

The chain employs TRBV29-1 and TRBJ2-1; 9 nucleotides agree with TRBD2. CDR1 SQVTM and CDR2 ANQGSEA come from the germline V gene. The CDR3 is 13 amino acids. J gave up 8 bases and V 4 bases, and 6 bases lay outside the gene matches. Written as DNA, the CDR3 is TGCAGCGTTGCGGAGCGGGGGGTGGATGAGCAGTTCTTC. Translation: CSVAERGVDEQFF.

V and J are TRBV2 and TRBJ2-7, with 16 bases aligning to TRBD2. The CDR3 consists of 19 residues. Germline lookup yields CDR1 SNHLY and CDR2 FYNNEI. The ends lost 5 bases at V and 4 bases at J; junction bases unmatched: 14. DNA of the CDR3: TGTGCCAGCAGTTCCCCCATAGGGACTAGCGGGAGGGCCGGATACGAGCAGTACTTC. This encodes CASSSPIGTSGRAGYEQYF. The whole variable domain, remainder taken from reference TRBV2 and TRBJ2-7, is EPEVTQTPSHQVTQMGQEVILRCVPISNHLYFYWYRQILGQKVEFLVSFYNNEISEKSEIFDDQFSVERPDGSNFTLKIRSTKLEDSAMYFCASSSPIGTSGRAGYEQYFGPGTRLTVT.

Relative to its sample, this clonotype is medium-sized. This chain joins TRBV4-3 and TRBJ2-2; 10 bases are a match to TRBD1. Trimming cost V 0 bases and J 7 bases; bases outside gene matches: 2. CDR1 is LGHNA and CDR2 is YSLEER in the germline V gene. The CDR3 runs 15 residues. DNA for the CDR3: TGCGCCAGCAGCCAAGAGGGACAGGGGCACGGGGAGCTGTTTTTT. Its protein is CASSQEGQGHGELFF.

The J gene is TRBJ2-7, the V gene TRBV18; no definite D call. The CDR3 consists of 13 residues. V lost 3 bases and J 3 bases, leaving 9 bases between the germline ends. Looked up from germline, CDR1 is KGHSH and CDR2 is LQKENI. DNA of the CDR3: TGTGCCAGCTCACCGCCCTCACACTACGAGCAGTACTTC. Amino acids: CASSPPSHYEQYF.

The V gene is TRBV12-3 or TRBV12-4, the J gene TRBJ2-5; TRBD1 agrees at 9 bases. V shed 2 bases, J shed 5 bases, and the junction held 3 bases outside the gene matches. The CDR3 extends over 14 amino acids. CDR3 region: CASSLQDRGETQYF. The CDR3 coding sequence is TGTGCCAGCAGTTTACAGGACAGGGGTGAGACCCAGTACTTC.

This clonotype came up a few times. The chain recombines TRBV10-3 with TRBJ2-7, with 8 positions matching TRBD1. The CDR3 is made up of 13 amino acids. Germline-derived CDR1 and CDR2 are ENHRY and SYGVKD. The junction had 5 bases not matched to a gene; V was cut back by 8 bases and J by 2 bases. CDR3 nucleotide sequence: TGTGCCATCGGTGGACAGGGAGCCTACGAGCAGTACTTC. Protein: CAIGGQGAYEQYF.

In this sample, this clonotype turned up many times. This chain joins TRBV5-1 and TRBJ2-3; 10 positions agree with TRBD2. Germline values: CDR1 SGHRS, CDR2 YFSETQ. The CDR3 spans 18 residues. V lost 0 bases, J lost 1 base, and 8 bases stayed unmatched. The CDR3 loop is CASSLESGRARGTDTQYF. In nucleotides, the CDR3 is TGCGCCAGCAGCTTGGAAAGCGGGAGGGCTCGCGGCACAGATACGCAGTATTTT.

This clonotype was counted ten times or more. This rearrangement joins TRBV7-2 to TRBJ1-3, with D uncertain. Per the germline V gene, CDR1 is SGHTA and CDR2 is FQGNSA. Deletions cut 5 bases from V and 0 bases from J, with 8 bases between. The CDR3 contains 14 residues. CDR3 residues: CASSPTNSGNTIYF. The CDR3 DNA follows: TGTGCCAGCAGCCCGACTAACTCTGGAAACACCATATATTTT.

This clonotype has ten or more counts. The rearrangement joins TRBV27 to TRBJ1-1; D possibly corresponds to TRBD1 (6 bases). CDR1 and CDR2 (germline): MNHEY, SMNVEV (reference sequence). V lost 7 bases and J 4 bases, leaving 7 bases between the germline ends. There are 11 residues in the CDR3. CDR3 nucleotide sequence: TGTGCCAGCACGGGGGCCACTGAAGCTTTCTTT. Its protein product is CASTGATEAFF.

V gene TRBV2 combines with J gene TRBJ2-1; D gene unclear. V gave up 5 bases and J gave up 9 bases, with 11 bases separating them. The CDR3 spans 12 residues. Per the germline V gene, CDR1 is SNHLY and CDR2 is FYNNEI. The CDR3 spells CASSMTVGEQFF. The CDR3 region has the DNA TGTGCCAGCAGTATGACGGTGGGTGAGCAGTTCTTC.

At least ten counts were recorded for this clonotype. This rearrangement joins TRBV12-3 or TRBV12-4 to TRBJ2-1, with TRBD2 matching 10 bases. The CDR3 length is 16 residues. The V and J ends lost 0 bases and 3 bases, in that order; junction bases with no gene match: 2. The CDR3: CASSLAPSGSYNEQFF. The CDR3 DNA follows: TGTGCCAGCAGTTTAGCACCTAGCGGGAGCTACAATGAGCAGTTCTTC.

This clonotype was found a few times. The chain carries TRBV11-2 and TRBJ2-3, with D perhaps being TRBD1 or TRBD2 (5 bases each). V lost 3 bases to trimming and J lost 2 bases, with 12 bases between them. This CDR3 region has 15 residues. CDR1 and CDR2 from the germline V gene are SGHAT and FQNNGV. CDR3 coding DNA: TGTGCCAGCAGCTTTATATGGGGGAACACAGATACGCAGTATTTT. It is translated as CASSFIWGNTDTQYF.

This clonotype was detected only a few times. The chain uses TRBV6-5 and TRBJ2-1; 7 positions match TRBD2. V shed 8 bases, J shed 0 bases, and the junction held 10 bases outside the gene matches. The CDR3 contains 16 residues. CDR1 MNHEY and CDR2 SVGAGI come from the germline V gene. The CDR3 DNA reads TGTGCCAGCGGGGTCCAGCGGGGCGGCTCCTACAATGAGCAGTTCTTC. This codes for CASGVQRGGSYNEQFF.

The chain joins TRBV5-4 to TRBJ2-2; TRBD1 aligns across 9 bases. J lost 7 bases, V lost 0 bases, and 7 bases had no gene match. Per the germline V gene, CDR1 is SGHNT and CDR2 is YYREEE (reference sequence). The CDR3 contains 16 residues. The CDR3 protein is CASSLGGTGKFGELFF. DNA for the CDR3: TGTGCCAGCAGCTTGGGAGGGACAGGGAAGTTCGGGGAGCTGTTTTTT.

The chain employs TRBV6-1 and TRBJ1-4, with 11 bases aligning to TRBD1. Germline V CDR1 and CDR2: MNHNS, SASEGT. J gave up 6 bases and V 6 bases, and 3 bases lay outside the gene matches. This CDR3 region has 14 residues. This CDR3 reads CASRDRGLDEKLFF. CDR3 coding DNA: TGTGCCAGCAGGGACAGGGGGCTTGATGAAAAACTGTTTTTT.

As to this clonotype: Just one base apart from a much larger clone, this may be a read error. The chain joins TRBV12-3 or TRBV12-4 to TRBJ2-7; the D is unclear. Trimming left V 2 bases short and J 3 bases short, with 8 bases between. The length of the CDR3 is 13 residues. CDR3 nucleotides: TGTGCCAGCAGTTTAAGAACAGACTACGAGCAGTACTTC. This encodes CASSLRTDYEQYF.

The chain joins TRBV6-1 to TRBJ2-4; no firm D call. Germline V lookup: CDR1 MNHNS, CDR2 SASEGT. V dropped 3 bases and J dropped 0 bases, with 6 bases sitting between them. The CDR3 consists of 14 residues. The CDR3 region has the DNA TGTGCCAGCAGTGATATGATAGCCAAAAACATTCAGTACTTC. Protein product: CASSDMIAKNIQYF.

Only a few counts were recorded for this clonotype. CDR3 in amino acids: CASSRGGTGNHNEQFF. In DNA form, the CDR3 reads TGTGCCAGCAGCCGTGGCGGGACAGGGAACCACAATGAGCAGTTCTTC. The gene calls are TRBV3-1 and TRBJ2-1, with 9 bases matching TRBD1. The CDR3 contains 16 residues. The V gene's germline CDR1 is LGHDT and CDR2 YNNKEL (reference sequence). The V segment lost 4 bases and the J segment 5 bases; nucleotides outside the gene matches: 9.

This clonotype occurred many times. V is TRBV7-8 and J is TRBJ1-5, with no clear D. Germline lookup yields CDR1 SGHVS and CDR2 FQNEAQ. Between the trimmed V and J ends, which lost 1 base and 3 bases, there was a span of 4 bases. The CDR3 is 13 residues long. CDR3 amino acids: CASSLVDNQPQHF. In nucleotides, the CDR3 is TGTGCCAGCAGCTTAGTCGACAATCAGCCCCAGCATTTT. Combining the CDR3 with reference TRBV7-8 and TRBJ1-5 gives the whole variable domain GAGVSQSPRYKVAKRGQDVALRCDPISGHVSLFWYQQALGQGPEFLTYFQNEAQLDKSGLPSDRFFAERPEGSVSTLKIQRTQQEDSAVYLCASSLVDNQPQHFGDGTRLSIL.

This clonotype has a handful of counts. The rearrangement uses TRBV2 and TRBJ2-2; D remains unclear. Germline CDR1 and CDR2: SNHLY and FYNNEI. The CDR3 loop spans 16 amino acids. V was shortened by 4 bases and J by 1 base, with 13 bases between the two germline ends. The CDR3 loop is CASSGKALRNTGELFF. The CDR3 bases are TGTGCCAGCAGTGGGAAGGCACTTAGGAACACCGGGGAGCTGTTTTTT. Filled out from reference TRBV2 and TRBJ2-2, the complete variable domain reads EPEVTQTPSHQVTQMGQEVILRCVPISNHLYFYWYRQILGQKVEFLVSFYNNEISEKSEIFDDQFSVERPDGSNFTLKIRSTKLEDSAMYFCASSGKALRNTGELFFGEGSRLTVL.

This clonotype appeared a few times. The V call is TRBV5-1, the J call TRBJ2-7, with D uncertain. The CDR3 totals 16 residues. V lost 1 base and J 1 base, leaving 15 bases between the germline ends. Germline V gene data show CDR1 as SGHRS and CDR2 as YFSETQ. The CDR3 sequence is CASSLQVQSPSYEQYF. DNA for the CDR3: TGCGCCAGCAGCTTGCAGGTCCAGAGTCCTTCCTACGAGCAGTACTTC.

The V gene is TRBV5-1, the J gene TRBJ1-1, with a tentative D call TRBD1 (6 bases). V lost 3 bases to trimming and J lost 6 bases, with 18 bases between them. CDR3 length: 15 amino acids. From germline, CDR1 is SGHRS and CDR2 YFSETQ. The CDR3, as DNA: TGCGCCAGCAGCTCGCGCTCAGGGGTTATCGCTGAAGCTTTCTTT. It codes for CASSSRSGVIAEAFF.

This clonotype was counted between two and nine times. The V call is TRBV7-9, the J call TRBJ1-1; D is undetermined. The CDR3 has 14 amino acids. Germline V CDR1 and CDR2: SEHNR, FQNEAQ (reference sequence). Trimming cost V 5 bases and J 1 base, with 11 bases left between them. The CDR3 loop reads CASSPVVANTEAFF. CDR3 DNA sequence: TGTGCCAGCAGCCCTGTGGTAGCGAACACTGAAGCTTTCTTT.

The table lists this clonotype with many counts. This chain uses TRBV15 with TRBJ2-3; D tentatively fits TRBD1 or TRBD2 (5 bases each). V was trimmed by 6 bases and J by 5 bases, leaving 18 bases between them. Germline V gene lookup returns CDR1 LNHNV and CDR2 YYDKDF (reference sequence). The CDR3 runs to 15 residues. The chain's CDR3 is CATRYKGYEGDTQYF. The CDR3 region has the DNA TGTGCCACCAGGTACAAGGGGTATGAGGGAGATACGCAGTATTTT.

This clonotype was seen at least ten times. The V and J genes are TRBV20-1 and TRBJ2-3, with D possibly being TRBD2 (5 bases). This CDR3 contains 13 residues. Trimming stripped 7 bases from V and 3 bases from J, with 14 bases between. CDR1 DFQATT and CDR2 SNEGSKA come from the germline V gene (reference sequence). CDR3 DNA sequence: TGCAGTGTATCCGGGCGAGGGACAGATACGCAGTATTTT. Its protein is CSVSGRGTDTQYF.

This clonotype was observed at least ten times. The chain carries TRBV6-1 and TRBJ2-1; 10 bases agree with TRBD2. The J segment lost 4 bases and the V segment lost 6 bases, leaving 6 bases of the junction unmatched. Per germline, CDR1 MNHNS and CDR2 SASEGT. The CDR3 is 15 amino acids. CDR3: CASSLTSGDYNEQFF. The DNA for the CDR3 is TGTGCCAGCAGCCTAACTAGCGGGGATTACAATGAGCAGTTCTTC.

This clonotype turned up a few times. V and J are TRBV5-1 and TRBJ2-3; 10 bases fit TRBD2. Looked up from germline, CDR1 is SGHRS and CDR2 is YFSETQ. Unmatched junction bases numbered 14, after V lost 4 bases and J lost 0 bases. CDR3 length equals 19 residues. The CDR3 region has the DNA TGCGCCAGCAGCAAGGGAACCCTAGCGGGGGCCCTTAGCACAGATACGCAGTATTTT. Its translation is CASSKGTLAGALSTDTQYF.

The table lists this clonotype with a few counts. The chain couples TRBV20-1 to TRBJ2-3; 7 bases align to TRBD2. Germline CDR1 and CDR2: DFQATT and SNEGSKA (reference sequence). V lost 3 bases, J lost 0 bases, and 9 bases stayed unmatched. The CDR3 covers 16 residues. The CDR3 spells CSARARGSGSTDTQYF. As DNA, the CDR3 is TGCAGTGCTAGGGCCCGGGGTAGCGGGAGCACAGATACGCAGTATTTT.